The 30 T cell receptor beta chains below all came from one sample that was sequenced in a study of post-analysis software for immune sequencing data. The antigens for these receptors are not known. The TCR beta cDNA libraries contained unique molecular identifiers. In TCRdb, the PCR reads were re-called with MiXCR into one record per CDR3 protein. The sample shows about 760,000 distinct CDR3 sequences, roughly 30% of them seen only once. Study-wide findings and caveats: Patients carried five TRBV segments more frequently than controls did, and TRBV5-6, TRBV5-1 and TRBV20-1 were among them.

Sequenced: blood. The receptors were sampled from a girl aged 10 to 17 with multiple sclerosis.

This chain joins TRBV29-1 and TRBJ2-5; 8 nucleotides match TRBD1. This CDR3 region has 13 residues. Germline assignment: CDR1 SQVTM and CDR2 ANQGSEA. J lost 5 bases, V lost 7 bases, and 9 bases had no gene match. The CDR3 DNA reads TGCAGCGCCACGCGGACAGGGAGTGAGACCCAGTACTTC. Translating it yields CSATRTGSETQYF.

In its sample, this clonotype was seen a few times. The V gene is TRBV20-1, the J gene TRBJ1-5; 7 positions agree with TRBD1. V dropped 6 bases and J dropped 4; count of bases not matched to a gene: 9. Germline-derived CDR1 and CDR2 are DFQATT and SNEGSKA (reference sequence). The CDR3 spans 14 residues. This CDR3 reads CSAHKGQPNQPQHF. The DNA for the CDR3 is TGCAGTGCCCACAAGGGACAGCCTAATCAGCCCCAGCATTTT.

In its sample, this clonotype was seen a few times. This sequence joins TRBV2 and TRBJ2-3; 8 bases line up with TRBD1. The CDR3 runs 14 residues. Losses at the gene ends were 10 bases for V and 5 bases for J; bases not matched to a gene: 11. Germline CDR1 is SNHLY and CDR2 is FYNNEI. The CDR3 here is CATQSGGAGDTQYF. DNA of the CDR3: TGTGCCACACAGTCAGGGGGCGCGGGAGATACGCAGTATTTT.

This clonotype was counted between two and nine times. The DNA for the CDR3 is TGCAGCGTTGAAAGAGTAGACGGAACCCGACGCGAGCAGTACTTC. Protein product: CSVERVDGTRREQYF. The chain employs TRBV29-1 and TRBJ2-7; D unresolved. This CDR3 comprises 15 residues. The V and J ends lost 2 bases and 6 bases respectively, with 20 bases between them. Germline V CDR1 and CDR2: SQVTM, ANQGSEA.

This clonotype turned up a few times. The rearrangement joins TRBV5-1 to TRBJ2-5, with 7 bases matching TRBD1. J gave up 1 base and V 7 bases, and 7 bases lay outside the gene matches. In germline, CDR1 is SGHRS, CDR2 YFSETQ. The CDR3 is 14 amino acids. The CDR3 region has the DNA TGCGCCAGCCGCCCGAGGGACAGCCAAGAGACCCAGTACTTC. Its protein product is CASRPRDSQETQYF.

The chain combines TRBV2 with TRBJ1-2, with 7 bases that match TRBD1. Per germline, CDR1 SNHLY and CDR2 FYNNEI. The V gene end was trimmed by 10 bases and the J gene end by 3 bases; junction bases not matched to a gene: 8. The CDR3 has 13 residues. CDR3 amino acids: CAKYRGFDYGYTF. The DNA for the CDR3 is TGTGCCAAATACAGGGGCTTCGACTATGGCTACACCTTC.

This sequence joins TRBV24-1 and TRBJ2-3; 9 bases fit TRBD2. Germline lookup yields CDR1 KGHDR and CDR2 SFDVKD. The CDR3 runs to 19 residues. The CDR3 is CASTRGRGPLAGETDTQYF. DNA of the CDR3: TGTGCTTCCACCAGGGGACGAGGTCCGTTAGCGGGAGAAACAGATACGCAGTATTTT.

This clonotype was seen only a few times. The chain combines TRBV6-6 with TRBJ1-2; 9 bases are shared with TRBD1. The CDR3 runs 14 residues. Germline V gene data show CDR1 as MNHNY and CDR2 as SVGAGI (reference sequence). The V segment lost 6 bases and the J segment 5 bases; nucleotides outside the gene matches: 7. The CDR3 nucleotides read TGTGCCAGCAGGGGACAGGGCCAACCGTATGGCTACACCTTC. Translated: CASRGQGQPYGYTF.

CDR3 region: CASSEFRQTSGSTNEQFF. The DNA of the CDR3 is TGCGCCAGCAGTGAGTTCCGTCAGACTAGCGGGAGCACTAATGAGCAGTTCTTC. This chain links TRBV10-1 with TRBJ2-1, with 12 bases fitting TRBD2. Germline lookup yields CDR1 WNHNN and CDR2 SYGVQD (reference sequence). The CDR3 consists of 18 residues. V lost 1 base, J lost 7 bases, and 11 bases stayed unmatched.

The chain combines TRBV6-2 or TRBV6-3 with TRBJ2-5; 10 positions match TRBD2. CDR3 size: 17 residues. The V and J ends lost 0 bases and 3 bases, in that order; junction bases with no gene match: 7. Germline V CDR1 and CDR2: MNHEY, SVGEGT. CDR3 coding DNA: TGTGCCAGCAGTTACTCGAGGCTAGCGGGGGCGAAAGAGACCCAGTACTTC. Amino acids: CASSYSRLAGAKETQYF.

This clonotype was detected many times. The rearrangement joins TRBV5-1 to TRBJ1-1, with D hard to call. The V gene's germline CDR1 is SGHRS and CDR2 YFSETQ. Trimming pared 0 bases from V and 1 base from J, leaving 4 bases between. This CDR3 has 13 residues. The CDR3 nucleotides are TGCGCCAGCAGCTTGGCAAGGAACACTGAAGCTTTCTTT. Translated: CASSLARNTEAFF.

There are a few counts of this clonotype. The chain has TRBV7-6 and TRBJ2-6; perhaps D is TRBD1 or TRBD2 (5 bases each). The CDR3 is 18 residues long. V lost 5 bases and J lost 1, with 18 bases in between. Germline V gives CDR1 SGHVS, CDR2 FNYEAQ. The CDR3 loop is CASSPFGTALSGANVLTF. The DNA of the CDR3 is TGTGCCAGCAGCCCGTTTGGGACCGCGCTATCTGGGGCCAACGTCCTGACTTTC.

The DNA for the CDR3 is TGTGCCAGCAGTTCGCTAACCGGGACGGCCGAGTATTTT. As protein: CASSSLTGTAEYF. The V and J genes are TRBV27 and TRBJ2-3; possibly TRBD1 or TRBD2 for D (5 bases each). The CDR3 runs 13 residues. The V gene's germline CDR1 is MNHEY and CDR2 SMNVEV (reference sequence). Trimming removed 4 bases at V and 13 bases at J, with 18 bases between.

V usage is TRBV5-1 and J usage is TRBJ1-1; D uncertain. Germline CDR1 SGHRS, CDR2 YFSETQ. Trimming pared 2 bases from V and 1 base from J, leaving 12 bases between. The CDR3 is 15 residues long. The CDR3 DNA follows: TGCGCCAGCAGCTTTAGGAGGGAGGCGAACACTGAAGCTTTCTTT. Amino acids: CASSFRREANTEAFF.

V gene TRBV6-2 or TRBV6-3 combines with J gene TRBJ2-1; D is undetermined. Germline V lookup: CDR1 MNHEY, CDR2 SVGEGT. This CDR3 spans 14 amino acids. The V end was cut by 5 bases, the J end by 4 bases, with 12 bases between. In DNA form, the CDR3 reads TGTGCCAGCAGTCCGACGGCAACGTACAATGAGCAGTTCTTC. Its translation is CASSPTATYNEQFF.

V usage is TRBV7-7 and J usage is TRBJ2-2, with D possibly matching TRBD2 (6 bases). Trimming pared 8 bases from V and 7 bases from J, leaving 8 bases between. Germline V gives CDR1 SSHAT, CDR2 FNYEAQ (reference sequence). The CDR3 is 11 amino acids. CDR3 nucleotides: TGTGCCAGCCTGGAGGGCGGGGAGCTGTTTTTT. Protein sequence: CASLEGGELFF.

The CDR3 sequence: CASSPRVNPAEQFF. CDR3 bases: TGCGCCAGCAGCCCTAGGGTAAATCCCGCCGAGCAGTTCTTC. The chain uses TRBV5-1 and TRBJ2-1; D is unclear. Trimming left V 4 bases short and J 10 bases short, with 18 bases between. Germline-derived CDR1 and CDR2 are SGHRS and YFSETQ. The CDR3 totals 14 residues.

The rearrangement joins TRBV7-9 to TRBJ2-4; D ambiguous. The CDR3 has 13 residues. The V and J ends lost 1 base and 6 bases respectively, with 7 bases between them. Germline loops: CDR1 SEHNR, CDR2 FQNEAQ (reference sequence). DNA for the CDR3: TGTGCCAGCAGCTTAGTTTCCCTAAACATTCAGTACTTC. Translation gives CASSLVSLNIQYF.

The chain is built from TRBV7-2 and TRBJ2-3, with a weak D call TRBD1 (6 bases). Trimming took off 5 bases at V and 5 bases at J, with 11 bases between the two ends. The CDR3 contains 13 residues. CDR1 and CDR2 from the germline V gene are SGHTA and FQGNSA. CDR3 residues: CASSTGQQDTQYF. The CDR3 coding sequence is TGTGCCAGCAGCACCGGACAGCAAGATACGCAGTATTTT.

The gene calls are TRBV27 and TRBJ1-5, with D unresolved. This CDR3 has 13 amino acids. V lost 5 bases and J 3 bases, leaving 8 bases between the germline ends. Germline CDR1 MNHEY, CDR2 SMNVEV (reference sequence). The CDR3 sequence: CASSHRPNQPQHF. The CDR3, as DNA: TGTGCCAGCAGTCATCGCCCCAATCAGCCCCAGCATTTT.

This chain joins TRBV5-1 and TRBJ2-7; 7 nucleotides agree with TRBD2. The ends lost 3 bases at V and 5 bases at J; junction bases unmatched: 8. This CDR3 region has 14 residues. Germline V CDR1 and CDR2: SGHRS, YFSETQ. The CDR3 DNA follows: TGCGCCAGCAGCTCGGGACTATTCCCCCACGAGCAGTACTTC. This translates into CASSSGLFPHEQYF.

This clonotype was found many times. The chain links TRBV29-1 to TRBJ2-5, with 9 bases matching TRBD2. Germline V gene sequence: CDR1 SQVTM, CDR2 ANQGSEA. The CDR3 loop spans 13 amino acids. Trimming took 3 bases from V and 7 from J; bases not matched to a gene: 6. CDR3 region: CSVEAGGHGTQYF. Written as DNA, the CDR3 is TGCAGCGTTGAGGCGGGGGGGCATGGGACCCAGTACTTC.

This clonotype was seen more than once but under ten times. The chain recombines TRBV9 with TRBJ2-7; D call uncertain. V lost 8 bases, J lost 6 bases, and 6 bases lay in between. CDR3 length equals 9 residues. The germline V gene has CDR1 SGDLS and CDR2 YYNGEE. The CDR3 DNA reads TGTGCCAGGGCCTCCGAGCAGTACTTC. This encodes CARASEQYF.

This chain joins TRBV20-1 and TRBJ2-7, with 7 bases lining up with TRBD2. CDR1 DFQATT and CDR2 SNEGSKA come from the germline V gene (reference sequence). The CDR3 totals 13 residues. The V gene end was trimmed by 5 bases and the J gene end by 4 bases; junction bases not matched to a gene: 8. The CDR3 spells CSAEVGGPYEQYF. In DNA, the CDR3 is TGCAGTGCTGAGGTGGGAGGGCCTTACGAGCAGTACTTC.

This clonotype was seen only a few times. V usage is TRBV28 and J usage is TRBJ2-5; D possibly matches TRBD1 or TRBD2 (5 bases each). Germline CDR1 reads MDHEN; CDR2 reads SYDVKM. The CDR3 consists of 15 residues. V dropped 7 bases and J dropped 11 bases, with 26 bases sitting between them. The chain's CDR3 is CASTEAAAIQGEQYF. The DNA for the CDR3 is TGTGCCAGCACTGAAGCGGCAGCCATCCAAGGGGAGCAGTACTTC.

This clonotype was found many times. The V and J genes are TRBV15 and TRBJ2-3; a possible D gene is TRBD2 (5 bases). The V and J ends lost 2 bases and 1 base respectively, with 10 bases between them. The germline V gene encodes CDR1 LNHNV and CDR2 YYDKDF (reference sequence). The CDR3 contains 15 residues. In DNA, the CDR3 is TGTGCCACCAGCAGACAGCGGCAAGGCACAGATACGCAGTATTTT. Translation: CATSRQRQGTDTQYF.

This rearrangement joins TRBV5-1 to TRBJ2-7; TRBD1 is a possible D gene (5 bases). Germline CDR1 SGHRS, CDR2 YFSETQ. The germline V and J ends were trimmed by 7 bases and 0 bases, with 14 bases remaining between them. The CDR3 runs to 14 residues. The CDR3 reads CASGQNADSYEQYF. The DNA for the CDR3 is TGCGCCAGCGGACAAAATGCAGACTCCTACGAGCAGTACTTC. Using reference TRBV5-1 and TRBJ2-7 for the parts outside the CDR3, the full variable domain is KAGVTQTPRYLIKTRGQQVTLSCSPISGHRSVSWYQQTPGQGLQFLFEYFSETQRNKGNFPGRFSGRQFSNSRSEMNVSTLELGDSALYLCASGQNADSYEQYFGPGTRLTVT.

The V call is TRBV7-2, the J call TRBJ1-5; TRBD1 aligns across 8 bases. There are 18 residues in the CDR3. With 1 base clipped from V and 0 bases from J, the junction kept 8 bases outside the gene matches. The germline gives CDR1 SGHTA, CDR2 FQGNSA. This CDR3 reads CASSLEGYRGISNQPQHF. CDR3 sequence (DNA): TGTGCCAGCAGCTTAGAGGGGTACAGGGGGATTAGCAATCAGCCCCAGCATTTT.

Remarks on this clonotype: This clone may be a read error of a much larger clone one base away. The rearrangement links TRBV3-1 to TRBJ2-1; D remains ambiguous. The J call is doubtful: the DNA matches TRBJ2-7 better. The CDR3 is made up of 15 amino acids. CDR1 and CDR2 from the germline V gene are LGHDT and YNNKEL (reference sequence). Here the CDR3 reads CASSQGLSSYNEQYF. CDR3 nucleotide sequence: TGTGCCAGCAGCCAAGGCCTGAGCTCCTACAATGAGCAGTACTTC.

Comments on this clonotype: Given a much more abundant clone one base away, this may be a read error. CDR3 sequence reads: CASSRDWSTDMQYF. DNA of the CDR3: TGTGCCAGCAGCCGGGACTGGTCCACAGATATGCAGTATTTT. This chain joins TRBV14 and TRBJ2-3; D possibly corresponds to TRBD2 (6 bases). The CDR3 has 14 amino acids. The V gene's germline CDR1 is SGHDN and CDR2 FVKESK.